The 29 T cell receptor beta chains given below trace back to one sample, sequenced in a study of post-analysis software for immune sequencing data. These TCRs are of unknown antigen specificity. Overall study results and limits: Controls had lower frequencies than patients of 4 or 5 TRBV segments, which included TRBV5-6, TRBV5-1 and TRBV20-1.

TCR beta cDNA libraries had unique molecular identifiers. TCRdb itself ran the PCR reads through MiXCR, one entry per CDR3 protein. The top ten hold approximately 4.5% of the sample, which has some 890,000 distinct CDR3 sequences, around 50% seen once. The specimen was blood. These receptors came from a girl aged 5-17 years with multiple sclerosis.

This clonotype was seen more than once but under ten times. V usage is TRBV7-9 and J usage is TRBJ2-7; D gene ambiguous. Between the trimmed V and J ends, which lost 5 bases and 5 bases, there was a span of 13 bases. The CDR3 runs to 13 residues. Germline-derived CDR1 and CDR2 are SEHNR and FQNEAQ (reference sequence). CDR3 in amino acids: CASSPSPINEQYF. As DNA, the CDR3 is TGTGCCAGCAGCCCGTCACCAATCAACGAGCAGTACTTC.

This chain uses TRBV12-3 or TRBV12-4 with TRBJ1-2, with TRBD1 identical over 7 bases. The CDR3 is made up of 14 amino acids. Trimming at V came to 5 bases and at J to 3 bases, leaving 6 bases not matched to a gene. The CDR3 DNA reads TGTGCCAGCAGTCTGGACAGGTCCTACTATGGCTACACCTTC. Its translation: CASSLDRSYYGYTF.

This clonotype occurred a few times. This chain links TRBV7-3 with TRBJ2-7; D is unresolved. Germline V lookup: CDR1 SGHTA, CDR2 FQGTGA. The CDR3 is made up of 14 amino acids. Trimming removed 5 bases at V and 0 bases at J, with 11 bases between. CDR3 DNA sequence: TGTGCCAGCAGCCCCATCGGGTCCTCCTACGAGCAGTACTTC. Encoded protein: CASSPIGSSYEQYF.

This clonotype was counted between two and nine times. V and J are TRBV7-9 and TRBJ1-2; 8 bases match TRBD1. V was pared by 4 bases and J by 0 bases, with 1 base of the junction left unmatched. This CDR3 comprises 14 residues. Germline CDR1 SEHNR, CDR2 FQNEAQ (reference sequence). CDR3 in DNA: TGTGCCAGCAGCTGGACAGGGCCTAACTATGGCTACACCTTC. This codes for CASSWTGPNYGYTF.

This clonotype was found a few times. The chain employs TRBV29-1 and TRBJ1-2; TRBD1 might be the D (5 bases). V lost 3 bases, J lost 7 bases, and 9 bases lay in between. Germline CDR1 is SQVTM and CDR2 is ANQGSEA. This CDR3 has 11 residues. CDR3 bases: TGCAGCGTTGAGGGGGGTGCTGGCTACACCTTC. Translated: CSVEGGAGYTF.

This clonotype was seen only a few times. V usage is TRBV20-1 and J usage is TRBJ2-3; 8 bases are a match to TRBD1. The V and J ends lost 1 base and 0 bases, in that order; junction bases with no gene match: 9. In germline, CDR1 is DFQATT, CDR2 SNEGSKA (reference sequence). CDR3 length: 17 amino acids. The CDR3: CSARVPPGGPSTDTQYF. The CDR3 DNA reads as TGCAGTGCTAGAGTTCCTCCAGGGGGCCCCAGCACAGATACGCAGTATTTT.

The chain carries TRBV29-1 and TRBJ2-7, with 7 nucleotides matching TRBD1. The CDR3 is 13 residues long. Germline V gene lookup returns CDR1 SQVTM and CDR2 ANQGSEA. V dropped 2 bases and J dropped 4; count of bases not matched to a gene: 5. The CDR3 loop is CSVERGQYYEQYF. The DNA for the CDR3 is TGCAGCGTTGAAAGGGGACAGTATTACGAGCAGTACTTC.

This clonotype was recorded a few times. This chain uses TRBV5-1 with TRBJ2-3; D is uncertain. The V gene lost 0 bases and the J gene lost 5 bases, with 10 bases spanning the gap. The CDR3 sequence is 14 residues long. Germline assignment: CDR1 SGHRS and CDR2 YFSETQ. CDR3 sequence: CASSLASRRDTQYF. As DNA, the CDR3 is TGCGCCAGCAGCTTGGCTTCCCGCAGAGATACGCAGTATTTT.

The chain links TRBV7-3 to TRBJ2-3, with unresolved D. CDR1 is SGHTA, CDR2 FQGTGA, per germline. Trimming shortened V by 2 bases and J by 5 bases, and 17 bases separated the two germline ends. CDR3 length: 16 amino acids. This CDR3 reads CASSLSDSAIGDTQYF. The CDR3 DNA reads TGTGCCAGCAGCTTATCAGACTCCGCGATAGGAGATACGCAGTATTTT.

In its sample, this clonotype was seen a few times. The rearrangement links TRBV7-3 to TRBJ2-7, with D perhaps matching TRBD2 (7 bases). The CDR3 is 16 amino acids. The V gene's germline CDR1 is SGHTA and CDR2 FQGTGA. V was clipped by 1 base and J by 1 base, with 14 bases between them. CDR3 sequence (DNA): TGTGCCAGCAGCTTAATAGGGGGGGAGCGGTCCTACGAGCAGTACTTC. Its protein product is CASSLIGGERSYEQYF.

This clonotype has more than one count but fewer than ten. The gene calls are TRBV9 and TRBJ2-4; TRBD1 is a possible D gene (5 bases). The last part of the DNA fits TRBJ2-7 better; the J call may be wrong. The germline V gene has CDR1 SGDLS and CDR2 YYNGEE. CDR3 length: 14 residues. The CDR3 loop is CASSVGQISYEQYF. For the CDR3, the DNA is TGTGCCAGCAGCGTAGGACAGATCTCCTACGAGCAGTACTTC.

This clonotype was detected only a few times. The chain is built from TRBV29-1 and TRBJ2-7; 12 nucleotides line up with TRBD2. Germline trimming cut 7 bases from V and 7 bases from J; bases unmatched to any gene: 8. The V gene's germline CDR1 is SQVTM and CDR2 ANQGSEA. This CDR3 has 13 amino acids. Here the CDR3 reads CSAASGGAREQYF. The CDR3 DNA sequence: TGCAGCGCCGCTAGCGGGGGGGCTAGGGAGCAGTACTTC.

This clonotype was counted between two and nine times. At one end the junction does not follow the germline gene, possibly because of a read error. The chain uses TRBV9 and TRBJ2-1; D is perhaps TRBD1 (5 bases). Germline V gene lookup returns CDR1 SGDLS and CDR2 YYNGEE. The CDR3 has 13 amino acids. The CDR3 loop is CASSVAAGNEQFF. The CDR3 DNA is TGCGCCAGCAGCGTAGCCGCAGGGAATGAGCAGTTCTTC.

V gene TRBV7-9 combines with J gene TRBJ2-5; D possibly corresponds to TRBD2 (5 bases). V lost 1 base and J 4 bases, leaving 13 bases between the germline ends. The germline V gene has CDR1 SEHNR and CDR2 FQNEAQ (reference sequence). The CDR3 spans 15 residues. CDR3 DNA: TGTGCCAGCAGCTTAGGGGGAGTTTACGGAGAGACCCAGTACTTC. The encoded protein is CASSLGGVYGETQYF.

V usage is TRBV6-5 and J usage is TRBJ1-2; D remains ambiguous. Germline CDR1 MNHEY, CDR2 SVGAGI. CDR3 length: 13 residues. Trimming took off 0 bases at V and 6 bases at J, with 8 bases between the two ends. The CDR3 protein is CASSYSGHNGYTF. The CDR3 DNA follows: TGTGCCAGCAGTTACTCGGGTCACAATGGCTACACCTTC.

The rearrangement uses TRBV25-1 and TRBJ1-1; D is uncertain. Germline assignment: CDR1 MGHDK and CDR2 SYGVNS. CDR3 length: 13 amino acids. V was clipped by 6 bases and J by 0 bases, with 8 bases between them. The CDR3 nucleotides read TGTGCCAGCAGGGGGTTCTTGAACACTGAAGCTTTCTTT. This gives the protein CASRGFLNTEAFF.

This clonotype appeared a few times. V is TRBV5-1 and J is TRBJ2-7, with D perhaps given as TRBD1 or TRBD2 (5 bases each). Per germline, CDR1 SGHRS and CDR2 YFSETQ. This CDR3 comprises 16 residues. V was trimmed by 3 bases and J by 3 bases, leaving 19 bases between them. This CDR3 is CASSSAPGPSYYEQYF. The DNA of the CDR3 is TGCGCCAGCAGCTCGGCCCCGGGACCGTCCTACTACGAGCAGTACTTC.

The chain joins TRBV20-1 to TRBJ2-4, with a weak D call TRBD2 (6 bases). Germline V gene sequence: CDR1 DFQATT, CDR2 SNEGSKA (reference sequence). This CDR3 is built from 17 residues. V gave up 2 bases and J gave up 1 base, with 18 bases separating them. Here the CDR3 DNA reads TGCAGTGCTAGATCCGGCAGGGAGGTCAGGGCCAAAAACATTCAGTACTTC. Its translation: CSARSGREVRAKNIQYF.

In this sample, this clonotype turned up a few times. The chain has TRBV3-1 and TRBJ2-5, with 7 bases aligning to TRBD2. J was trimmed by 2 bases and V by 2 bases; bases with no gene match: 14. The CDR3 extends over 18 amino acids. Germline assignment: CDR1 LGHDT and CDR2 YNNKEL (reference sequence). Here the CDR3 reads CASSQRGLAAGFQETQYF. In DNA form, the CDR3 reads TGTGCCAGCAGCCAAAGAGGTCTAGCGGCGGGTTTTCAAGAGACCCAGTACTTC.

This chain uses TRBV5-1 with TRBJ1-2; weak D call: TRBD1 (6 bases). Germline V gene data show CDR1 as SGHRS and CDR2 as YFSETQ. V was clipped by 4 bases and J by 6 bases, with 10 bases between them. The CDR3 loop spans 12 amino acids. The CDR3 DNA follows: TGCGCCAGCAGCCAGGACAGCGATGGCTACACCTTC. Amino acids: CASSQDSDGYTF.

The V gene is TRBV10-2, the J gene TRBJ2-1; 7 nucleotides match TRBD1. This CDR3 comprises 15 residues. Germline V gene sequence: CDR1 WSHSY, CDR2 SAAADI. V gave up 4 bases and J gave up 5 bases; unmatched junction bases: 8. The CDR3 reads CASSGGRGWDNEQFF. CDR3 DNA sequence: TGCGCCAGCAGTGGGGGCAGGGGGTGGGACAATGAGCAGTTCTTC.

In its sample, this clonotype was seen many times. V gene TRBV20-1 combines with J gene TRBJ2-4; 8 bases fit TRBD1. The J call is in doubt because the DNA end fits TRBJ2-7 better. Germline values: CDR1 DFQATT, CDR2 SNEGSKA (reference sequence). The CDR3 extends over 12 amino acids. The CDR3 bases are TGCAGCGCTGGGACAGGACCTTACGAGCAGTACTTC. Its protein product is CSAGTGPYEQYF.

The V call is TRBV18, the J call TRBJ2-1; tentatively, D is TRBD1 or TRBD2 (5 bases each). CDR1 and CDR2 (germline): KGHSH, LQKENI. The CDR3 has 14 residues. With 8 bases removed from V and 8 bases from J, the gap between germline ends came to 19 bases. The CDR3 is CASNQGEGRDEQFF. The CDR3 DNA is TGTGCCAGCAACCAAGGTGAGGGGCGCGATGAGCAGTTCTTC.

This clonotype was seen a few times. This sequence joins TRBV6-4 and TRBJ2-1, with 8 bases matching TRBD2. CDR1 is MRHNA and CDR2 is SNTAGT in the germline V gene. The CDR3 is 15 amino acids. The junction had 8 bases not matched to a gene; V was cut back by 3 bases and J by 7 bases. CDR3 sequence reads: CASSEAGEAINEQFF. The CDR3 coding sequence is TGTGCCAGCAGTGAAGCGGGAGAGGCGATAAATGAGCAGTTCTTC.

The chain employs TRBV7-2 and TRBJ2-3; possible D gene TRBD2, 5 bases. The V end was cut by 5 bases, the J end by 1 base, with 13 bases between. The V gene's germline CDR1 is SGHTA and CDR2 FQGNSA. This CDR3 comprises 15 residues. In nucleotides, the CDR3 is TGTGCCAGCAGCATAGGACTCCTCGGCACAGATACGCAGTATTTT. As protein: CASSIGLLGTDTQYF. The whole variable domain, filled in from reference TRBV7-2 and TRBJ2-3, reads GAGVSQSPSNKVTEKGKDVELRCDPISGHTALYWYRQSLGQGLEFLIYFQGNSAPDKSGLPSDRFSAERTGGSVSTLTIQRTQQEDSAVYLCASSIGLLGTDTQYFGPGTRLTVL.

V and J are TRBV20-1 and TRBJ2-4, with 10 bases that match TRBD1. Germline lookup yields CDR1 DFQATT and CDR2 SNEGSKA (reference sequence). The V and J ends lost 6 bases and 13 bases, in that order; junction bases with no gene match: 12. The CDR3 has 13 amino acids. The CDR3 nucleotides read TGCAGTGCCAGCTGGGACAGGGGAGAGGAGCAGTACTTC. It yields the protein CSASWDRGEEQYF.

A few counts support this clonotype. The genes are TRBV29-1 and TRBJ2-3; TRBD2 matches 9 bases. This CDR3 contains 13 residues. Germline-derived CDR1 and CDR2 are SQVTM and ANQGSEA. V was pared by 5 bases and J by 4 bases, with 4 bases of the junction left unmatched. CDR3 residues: CSVYSGSADTQYF. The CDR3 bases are TGCAGCGTTTATAGCGGGAGCGCAGATACGCAGTATTTT.

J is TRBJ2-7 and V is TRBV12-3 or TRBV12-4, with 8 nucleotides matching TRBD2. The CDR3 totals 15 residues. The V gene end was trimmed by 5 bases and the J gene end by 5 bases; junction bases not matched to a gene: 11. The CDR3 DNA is TGTGCCAGCAGTCCCTCTATTAGCGGGACCCACGAGCAGTACTTC. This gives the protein CASSPSISGTHEQYF.

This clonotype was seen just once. The CDR3 loop reads CAISGLNTEAFF. The CDR3 region has the DNA TGTGCCATCAGTGGGCTGAACACTGAAGCTTTCTTT. The chain couples TRBV10-3 to TRBJ1-1; D gene uncertain. Germline V gene sequence: CDR1 ENHRY, CDR2 SYGVKD. This CDR3 contains 12 residues. The V end lost 4 bases, the J end lost 0 bases, and 3 bases lay between the germline ends.